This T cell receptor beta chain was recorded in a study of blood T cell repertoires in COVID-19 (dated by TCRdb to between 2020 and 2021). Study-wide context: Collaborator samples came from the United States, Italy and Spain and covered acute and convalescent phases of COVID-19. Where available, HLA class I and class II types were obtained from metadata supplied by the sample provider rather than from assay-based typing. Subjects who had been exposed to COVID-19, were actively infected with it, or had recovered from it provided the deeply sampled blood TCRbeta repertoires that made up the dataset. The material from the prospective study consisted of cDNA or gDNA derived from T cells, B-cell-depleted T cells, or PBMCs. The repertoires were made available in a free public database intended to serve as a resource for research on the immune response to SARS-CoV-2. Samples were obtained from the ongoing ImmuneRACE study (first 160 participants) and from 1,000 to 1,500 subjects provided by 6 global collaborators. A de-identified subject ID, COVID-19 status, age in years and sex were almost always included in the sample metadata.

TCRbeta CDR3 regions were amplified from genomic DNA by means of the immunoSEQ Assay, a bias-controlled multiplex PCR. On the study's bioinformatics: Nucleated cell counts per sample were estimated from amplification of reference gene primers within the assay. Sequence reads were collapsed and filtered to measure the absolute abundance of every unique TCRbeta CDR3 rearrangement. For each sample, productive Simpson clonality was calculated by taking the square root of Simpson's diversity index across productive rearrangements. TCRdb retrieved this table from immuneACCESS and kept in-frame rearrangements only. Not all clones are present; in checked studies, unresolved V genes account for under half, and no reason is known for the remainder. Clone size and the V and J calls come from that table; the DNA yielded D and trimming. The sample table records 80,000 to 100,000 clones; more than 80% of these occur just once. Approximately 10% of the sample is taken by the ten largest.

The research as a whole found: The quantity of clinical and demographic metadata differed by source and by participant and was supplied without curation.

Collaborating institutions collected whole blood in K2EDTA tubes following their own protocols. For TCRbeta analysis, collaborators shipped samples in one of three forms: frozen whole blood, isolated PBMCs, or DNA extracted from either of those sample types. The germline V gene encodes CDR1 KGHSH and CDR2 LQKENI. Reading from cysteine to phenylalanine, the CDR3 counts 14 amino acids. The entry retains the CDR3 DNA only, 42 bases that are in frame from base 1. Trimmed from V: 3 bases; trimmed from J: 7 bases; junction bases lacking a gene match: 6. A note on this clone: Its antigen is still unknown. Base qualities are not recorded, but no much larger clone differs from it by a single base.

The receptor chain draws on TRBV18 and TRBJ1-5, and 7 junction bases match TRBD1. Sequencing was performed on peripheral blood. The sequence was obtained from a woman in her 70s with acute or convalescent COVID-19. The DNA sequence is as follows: TGTGCCAGCTCACCGCAGGGGGGTGAACAGCCCCAGCATTTT. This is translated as CASSPQGGEQPQHF. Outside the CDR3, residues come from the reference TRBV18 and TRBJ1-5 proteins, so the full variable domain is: NAGVMQNPRHLVRRRGQEARLRCSPMKGHSHVYWYRQLPEEGLKFMVYLQKENIIDESGMPKERFSAEFPKEGPSILRIQQVVRGDSAAYFCASSPQGGEQPQHFGDGTRLSIL.